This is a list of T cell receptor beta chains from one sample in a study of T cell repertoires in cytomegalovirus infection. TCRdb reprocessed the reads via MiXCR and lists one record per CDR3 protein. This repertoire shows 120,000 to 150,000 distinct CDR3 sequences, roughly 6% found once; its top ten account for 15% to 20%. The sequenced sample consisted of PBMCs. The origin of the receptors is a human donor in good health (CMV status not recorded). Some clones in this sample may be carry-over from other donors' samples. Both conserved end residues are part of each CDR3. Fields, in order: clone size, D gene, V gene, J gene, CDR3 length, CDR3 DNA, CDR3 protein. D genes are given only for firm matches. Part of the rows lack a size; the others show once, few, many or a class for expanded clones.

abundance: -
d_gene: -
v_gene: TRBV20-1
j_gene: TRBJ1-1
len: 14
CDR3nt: TGCAGTGCTAGAGACCCGGTGGGCGTGCCTGAAGCTTTCTTT
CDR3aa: CSARDPVGVPEAFF

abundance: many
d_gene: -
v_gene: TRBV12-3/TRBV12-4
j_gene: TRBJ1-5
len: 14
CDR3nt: TGTGCCAGCAGTTTACGGGGCCCCAATCAGCCCCAGCATTTT
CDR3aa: CASSLRGPNQPQHF

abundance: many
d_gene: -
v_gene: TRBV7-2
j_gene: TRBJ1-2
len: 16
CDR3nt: TGTGCCAGCAGCCCCTTTACCAGGATGGCCAACTATGGCTACACCTTC
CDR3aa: CASSPFTRMANYGYTF

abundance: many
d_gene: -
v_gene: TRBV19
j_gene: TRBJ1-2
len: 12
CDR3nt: TGTGCCAGTAGTATGACTGGCTATGGCTACACCTTC
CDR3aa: CASSMTGYGYTF

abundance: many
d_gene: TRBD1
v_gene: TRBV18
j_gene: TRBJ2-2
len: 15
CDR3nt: TGTGCCAGCTCGGAGCGGACAGGGATGACCGGGGAGCTGTTTTTT
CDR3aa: CASSERTGMTGELFF

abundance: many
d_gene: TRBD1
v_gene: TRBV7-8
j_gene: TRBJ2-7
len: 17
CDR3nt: TGTGCCAGCAGCGCGAACGACAGGGGGCCGAGCTCCTACGAGCAGTACTTC
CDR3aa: CASSANDRGPSSYEQYF

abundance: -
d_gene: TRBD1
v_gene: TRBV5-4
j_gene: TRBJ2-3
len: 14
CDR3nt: TGTGCCAGCAGCTTCGACAGGGGAGCAGATACGCAGTATTTT
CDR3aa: CASSFDRGADTQYF

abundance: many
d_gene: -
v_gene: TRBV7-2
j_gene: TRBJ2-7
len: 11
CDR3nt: TGTGCCAGCAGCCCAGGGTACGAGCAGTACTTC
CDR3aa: CASSPGYEQYF

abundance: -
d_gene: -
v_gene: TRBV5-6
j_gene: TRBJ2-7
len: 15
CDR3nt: TGTGCCAGCAGCTCCTCGGGCCTAATTAAGGGCGAGCAGTACTTC
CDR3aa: CASSSSGLIKGEQYF

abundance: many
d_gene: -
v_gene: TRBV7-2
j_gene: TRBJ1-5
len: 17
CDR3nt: TGTGCCAGCAGCCTGGTTGGGGGGGGCAGTGGCAATCAGCCCCAGCATTTT
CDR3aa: CASSLVGGGSGNQPQHF

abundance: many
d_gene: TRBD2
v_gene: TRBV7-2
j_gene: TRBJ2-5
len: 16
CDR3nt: TGTGCCAGCAGCCGCGCGCTAGCGGGGACCTGGGGGACCCAGTACTTC
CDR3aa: CASSRALAGTWGTQYF

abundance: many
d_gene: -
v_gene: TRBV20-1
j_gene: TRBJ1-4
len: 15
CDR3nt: TGCAGTGCTAGAAGAGGGGAGGCGGCTAATGAAAAACTGTTTTTT
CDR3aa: CSARRGEAANEKLFF

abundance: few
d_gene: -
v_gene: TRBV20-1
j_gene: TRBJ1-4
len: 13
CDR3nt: TGCAGTCTAAGGACAGCAACTAATGAAAAACTGTTTTTT
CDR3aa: CSLRTATNEKLFF

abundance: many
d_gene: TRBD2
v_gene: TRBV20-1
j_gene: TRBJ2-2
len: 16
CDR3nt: TGCAGTGCTACAGGACTAGCGGGGGGGTACACCGGGGAGCTGTTTTTT
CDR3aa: CSATGLAGGYTGELFF

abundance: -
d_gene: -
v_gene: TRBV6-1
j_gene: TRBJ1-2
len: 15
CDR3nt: TGTGCCAGCATGCTGACAGGACAACCATATGCTGGCTACACCTTC
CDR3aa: CASMLTGQPYAGYTF

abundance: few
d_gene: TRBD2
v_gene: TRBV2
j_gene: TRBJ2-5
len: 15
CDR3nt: TGTGCCAGCAGACTGGCCGGGACTAATCAAGAGACCCAGTACTTC
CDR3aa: CASRLAGTNQETQYF

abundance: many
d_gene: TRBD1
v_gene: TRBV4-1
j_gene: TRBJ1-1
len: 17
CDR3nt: TGCGCCAGCAGCCAAGATTGGGACAGGGTGGGTAACACTGAAGCTTTCTTT
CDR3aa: CASSQDWDRVGNTEAFF

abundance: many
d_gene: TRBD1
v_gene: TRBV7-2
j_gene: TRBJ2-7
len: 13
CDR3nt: TGTGCCAGCAGGGGACAGGGAACCTACGAGCAGTACTTC
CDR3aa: CASRGQGTYEQYF

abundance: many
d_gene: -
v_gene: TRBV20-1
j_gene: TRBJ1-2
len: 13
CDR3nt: TGCAGTGCTAGAGTCTTTGGGGGGGATGGCTACACCTTC
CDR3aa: CSARVFGGDGYTF

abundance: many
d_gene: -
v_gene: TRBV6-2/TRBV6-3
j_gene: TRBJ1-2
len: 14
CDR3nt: TGTGCCAGCTCTATTGGACCCGGACGTGGAGGCTACACCTTC
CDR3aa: CASSIGPGRGGYTF

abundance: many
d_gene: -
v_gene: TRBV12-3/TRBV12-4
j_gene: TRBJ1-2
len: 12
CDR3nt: TGTGCCAGCAGTTTCGGCTCTTATGGCTACACCTTC
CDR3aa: CASSFGSYGYTF

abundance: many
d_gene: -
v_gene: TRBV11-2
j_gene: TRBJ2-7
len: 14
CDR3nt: TGTGCCAGCAGCTTAGGAACACCTACCTACGAGCAGTACTTC
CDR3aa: CASSLGTPTYEQYF

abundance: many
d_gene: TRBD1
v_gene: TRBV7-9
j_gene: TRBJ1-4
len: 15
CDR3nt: TGTGCCAGCAGGACGGGGACAGGGAATAATGAAAAACTGTTTTTT
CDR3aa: CASRTGTGNNEKLFF

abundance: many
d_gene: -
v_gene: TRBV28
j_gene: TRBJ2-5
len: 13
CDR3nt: TGTGCCAGCAGTGGAGGGGGCCGGGAGACCCAGTACTTC
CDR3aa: CASSGGGRETQYF

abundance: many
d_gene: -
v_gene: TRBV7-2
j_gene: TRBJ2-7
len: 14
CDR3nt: TGTGCCAGCATCCCCCAACAGGGCCCCTACGAGCAGTACTTC
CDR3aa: CASIPQQGPYEQYF

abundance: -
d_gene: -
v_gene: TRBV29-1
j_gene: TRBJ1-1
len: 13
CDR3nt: TGCAGCGTTGAAGATAGGGTGAACACTGAAGCTTTCTTT
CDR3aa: CSVEDRVNTEAFF

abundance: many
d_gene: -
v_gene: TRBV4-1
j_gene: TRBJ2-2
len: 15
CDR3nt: TGCGCCAGCAGCCAAGCCTCTCTCGCAACCGGGGAGCTGTTTTTT
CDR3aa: CASSQASLATGELFF

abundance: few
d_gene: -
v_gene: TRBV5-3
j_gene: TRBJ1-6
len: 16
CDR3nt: TGTGCCAGCAGCTTGCTTGGGGTAGGAGATAATTCACCCCTCCACTTT
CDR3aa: CASSLLGVGDNSPLHF

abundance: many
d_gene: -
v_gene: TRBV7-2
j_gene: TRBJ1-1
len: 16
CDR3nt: TGTGCCAGCAGCGCGAAACTAGGAGCCGGTGTAACTGAAGCTTTCTTT
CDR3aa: CASSAKLGAGVTEAFF

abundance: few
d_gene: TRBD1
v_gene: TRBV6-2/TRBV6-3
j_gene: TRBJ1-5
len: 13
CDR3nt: TGTGCCAGCTCCAACTACCGGGACAGGCCCCAGCATTTT
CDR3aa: CASSNYRDRPQHF

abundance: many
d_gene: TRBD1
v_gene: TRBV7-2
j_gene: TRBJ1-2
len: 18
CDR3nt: TGTGCCAGCAGTCCCAATTTGCAGGGGGGGCTGAAGAACTATGGCTACACCTTC
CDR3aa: CASSPNLQGGLKNYGYTF

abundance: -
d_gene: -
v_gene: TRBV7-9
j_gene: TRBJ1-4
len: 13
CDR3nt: TGTGCCAGCAGCCTCTATCAGGATGAAAAACTGTTTTTT
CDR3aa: CASSLYQDEKLFF

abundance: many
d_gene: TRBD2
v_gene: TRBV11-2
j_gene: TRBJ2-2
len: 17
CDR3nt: TGTGCCAGCAGCTTAGTCCGACTAGCGGGTAGTACCGGGGAGCTGTTTTTT
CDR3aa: CASSLVRLAGSTGELFF

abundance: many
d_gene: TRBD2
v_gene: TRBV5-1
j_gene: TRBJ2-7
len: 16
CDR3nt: TGCGCCAGCAGCGCGGGAGGGGGCGTCCTCGCCTACGAGCAGTACTTC
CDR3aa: CASSAGGGVLAYEQYF

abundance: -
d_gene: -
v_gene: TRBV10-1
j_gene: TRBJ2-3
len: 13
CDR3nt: TGCGCCAGCAGTGAGAGGGTAACAGATACGCAGTATTTT
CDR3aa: CASSERVTDTQYF

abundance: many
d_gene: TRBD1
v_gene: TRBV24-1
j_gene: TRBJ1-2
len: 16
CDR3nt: TGTGCCACCAGTGATTCATCCGGGACAGGAAACTATGGCTACACCTTC
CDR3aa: CATSDSSGTGNYGYTF

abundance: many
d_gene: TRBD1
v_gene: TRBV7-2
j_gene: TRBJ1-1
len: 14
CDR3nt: TGTGCCAGCAGCACACAGACAGGGAGCACTGAAGCTTTCTTT
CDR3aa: CASSTQTGSTEAFF

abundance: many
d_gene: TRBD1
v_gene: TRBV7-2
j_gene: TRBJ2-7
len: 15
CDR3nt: TGTGCCAGCAGCTTAGATGGGGACAGTACCTACGAGCAGTACTTC
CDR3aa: CASSLDGDSTYEQYF

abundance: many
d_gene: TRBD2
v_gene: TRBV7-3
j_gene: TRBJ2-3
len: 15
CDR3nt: TGTGCCAGCAGCTTAACTTGGGGGGGGACAGATACGCAGTATTTT
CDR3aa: CASSLTWGGTDTQYF

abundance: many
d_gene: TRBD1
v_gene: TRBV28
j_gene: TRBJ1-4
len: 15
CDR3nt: TGTGCCAGCAGCTTACCGGGACAGCGAAATGAAAAACTGTTTTTT
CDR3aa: CASSLPGQRNEKLFF

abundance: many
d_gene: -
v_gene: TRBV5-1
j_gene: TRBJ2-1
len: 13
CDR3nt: TGCGCCAGCAGCTTGGGGACAAACAATGAGCAGTTCTTC
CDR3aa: CASSLGTNNEQFF

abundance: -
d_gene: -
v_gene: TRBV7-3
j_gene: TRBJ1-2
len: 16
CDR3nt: TGTGCCAGCAGCTTAACCGCGCAGGATACTAACTATGGCTACACCTTC
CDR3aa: CASSLTAQDTNYGYTF

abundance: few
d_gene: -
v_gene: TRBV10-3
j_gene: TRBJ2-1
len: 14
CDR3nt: TGTGCCATCACCCAGGGGGACTCCAACAATGAGCAGTTCTTC
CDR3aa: CAITQGDSNNEQFF

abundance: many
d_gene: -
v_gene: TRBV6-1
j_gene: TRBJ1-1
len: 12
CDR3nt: TGTGCCAGCAAGGGGATGCAGGTTGAAGCTTTCTTT
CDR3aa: CASKGMQVEAFF

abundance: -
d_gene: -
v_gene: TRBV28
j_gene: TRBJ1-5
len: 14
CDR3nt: TGTGCCAGCATCCCCCCGGGCGACTATCAGCCCCAGCATTTT
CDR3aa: CASIPPGDYQPQHF

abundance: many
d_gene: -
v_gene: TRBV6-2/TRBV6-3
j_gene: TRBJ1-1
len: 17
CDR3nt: TGTGCGTCTACTGCATCCCAGGGAGGGAGCATGAACACTGAAGCTTTCTTT
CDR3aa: CASTASQGGSMNTEAFF

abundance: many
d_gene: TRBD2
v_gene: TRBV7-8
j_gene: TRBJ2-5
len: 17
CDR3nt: TGTGCCAGCAGCTTAGGTCAAGCGGGGGGCTTCGGAGAGACCCAGTACTTC
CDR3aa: CASSLGQAGGFGETQYF

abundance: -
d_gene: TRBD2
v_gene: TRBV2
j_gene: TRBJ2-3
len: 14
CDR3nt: TGTGCCAGCAGACTAGCGGGGGGGCCAGATACGCAGTATTTT
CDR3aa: CASRLAGGPDTQYF

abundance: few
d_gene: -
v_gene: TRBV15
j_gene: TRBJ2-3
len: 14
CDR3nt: TGTGCCACCAGCAGCACAGGAGTCACAGATACGCAGTATTTT
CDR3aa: CATSSTGVTDTQYF

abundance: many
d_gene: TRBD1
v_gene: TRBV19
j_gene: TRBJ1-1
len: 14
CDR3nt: TGTGCCAGTAGTGCACAGGGGCTCCCGACTGAAGCTTTCTTT
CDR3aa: CASSAQGLPTEAFF